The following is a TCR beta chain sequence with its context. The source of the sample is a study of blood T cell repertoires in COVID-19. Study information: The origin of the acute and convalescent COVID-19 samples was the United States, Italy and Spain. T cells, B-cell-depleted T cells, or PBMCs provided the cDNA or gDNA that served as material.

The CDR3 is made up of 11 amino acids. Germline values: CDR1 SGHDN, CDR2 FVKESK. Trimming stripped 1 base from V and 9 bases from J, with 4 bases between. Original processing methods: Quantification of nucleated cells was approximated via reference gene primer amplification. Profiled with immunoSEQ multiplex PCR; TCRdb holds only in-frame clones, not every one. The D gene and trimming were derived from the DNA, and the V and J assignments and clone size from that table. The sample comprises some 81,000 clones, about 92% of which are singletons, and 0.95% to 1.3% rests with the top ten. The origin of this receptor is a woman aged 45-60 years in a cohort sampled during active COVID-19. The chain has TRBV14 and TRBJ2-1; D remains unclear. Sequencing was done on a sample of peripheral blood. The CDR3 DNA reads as TGTGCCAGCAGCCAAGCGGTTGAGCAGTTCTTC. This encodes CASSQAVEQFF.